This T cell receptor (beta chain) was sequenced for a study of shared clonotypes between healthy human individuals. Findings and caveats of the study: Generation of non-shared clonotypes was less probable than generation of clonotypes shared by all four donors.

Some clones are missing from TCRdb's copy, which holds only in-frame ones; the method was immunoSEQ multiplex PCR. The profile covers about a million clones, with around three quarters appearing a single time and over 0.8% taken by the ten largest. As for this clone: Its antigen remains unidentified.

Trimming cost V 6 bases and J 2 bases; bases outside gene matches: 11. This CDR3 has 15 amino acids. The germline gives CDR1 SGHKS, CDR2 YYEKEE (reference sequence). The receptor was isolated from a man between 18 and 29 years old in good health. Some clones in this sample may be carry-over from other donors' samples. This chain links TRBV5-5 with TRBJ2-7, with TRBD1 identical over 7 bases. The sequenced material came from memory CD4+ T cells from PBMCs. Subset of the sample: CD45RA-negative fraction. DNA for the CDR3: TGTGCCAGCACCGAGCGACTACAGGGGACCTACGAGCAGTACTTC. This gives the protein CASTERLQGTYEQYF.